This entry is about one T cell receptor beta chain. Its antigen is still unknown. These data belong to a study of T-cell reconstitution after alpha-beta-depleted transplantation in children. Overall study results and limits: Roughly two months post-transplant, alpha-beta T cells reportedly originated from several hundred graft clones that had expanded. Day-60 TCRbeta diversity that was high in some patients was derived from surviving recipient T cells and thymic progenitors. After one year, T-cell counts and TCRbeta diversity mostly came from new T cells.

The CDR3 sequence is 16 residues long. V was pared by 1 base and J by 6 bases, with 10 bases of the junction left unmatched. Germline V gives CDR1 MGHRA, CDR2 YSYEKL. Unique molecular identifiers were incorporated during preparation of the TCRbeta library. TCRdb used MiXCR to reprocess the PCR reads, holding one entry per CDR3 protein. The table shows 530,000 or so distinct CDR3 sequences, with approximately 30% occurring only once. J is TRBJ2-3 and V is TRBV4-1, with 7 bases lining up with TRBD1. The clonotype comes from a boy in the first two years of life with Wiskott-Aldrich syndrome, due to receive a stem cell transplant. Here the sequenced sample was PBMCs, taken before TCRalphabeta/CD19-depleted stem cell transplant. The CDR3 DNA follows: TGCGCCAGCAGCCAAGCTTGGACAGGCTTGGGGGATACGCAGTATTTT. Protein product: CASSQAWTGLGDTQYF.